The sequence of this T cell receptor beta chain was determined in a study of OX40 agonist ivuxolimab in advanced cancers. About the full investigation: Ivuxolimab, which targeted the costimulatory receptor OX40 (CD134), was an agonistic, fully human IgG2 monoclonal antibody. Intravenous ivuxolimab was administered to patients every 2 weeks at six dose levels: 0.01, 0.1, 0.3, 1.5, 3 and 10 mg/kg. Of the roughly 53 patients in dose escalation, 19 had hepatocellular carcinoma, some 15 had melanoma, 9 had renal cell carcinoma and 9 had head and neck cancer. A male proportion of roughly 80% and a mean age of about 60 years, ranging from roughly 23 to 90, were recorded for the dose-escalation cohort. Patients were allowed to have had prior anti-PD-1, anti-PD-L1 or anti-CTLA-4 therapy, and around two fifths of the dose-escalation patients had been treated with checkpoint inhibitors. Partial responses occurred in three dose-escalation patients: two with cutaneous melanoma and one with hepatocellular carcinoma. Peripheral TCRbeta sequencing aimed to test whether ivuxolimab altered TCR sequence diversity and caused clonal T-cell expansion. The monotherapy dose-escalation portion (N of about 47 patients) of the phase I ivuxolimab trial is reported in the paper. What the research found in general, with its limitations: Partial responders in the 0.1-3.0 mg/kg groups had among the lowest normalized peripheral clonal expansion, especially among CD8+ T cells. Clonal expansion of both CD4+ and CD8+ blood T cells was observed from baseline to week 6 at doses 0.1 to 3.0 mg/kg. The antigen specificity of the clonally expanded peripheral T cells was not determined. Low levels of normalized T-cell clonal expansion were also shown by some nonresponding patients. On average, CD8+ T cells showed more expanded clones than CD4+ T cells after ivuxolimab.

Worth noting for this clone: The target of this receptor is not known. No per-base quality is available; no much larger clone lies one base away.

Patients with a history of autoimmune disease or receiving systemic immunosuppression were excluded from the trial. Peripheral blood for TCR sequencing was drawn from every dose cohort at baseline, at cycle 4 day 1 and at cycle 7 day 1. Samples were obtained from an open-label, multicenter, first-in-human phase I dose-escalation trial of ivuxolimab. Adults with locally advanced or metastatic melanoma, renal cell, hepatocellular, or head and neck squamous cell carcinoma were enrolled in the trial. Before TCR sequencing, CD4+ T cells and CD8+ T cells were sorted from peripheral blood as separate populations. To sequence the TCRbeta CDR3 region, genomic DNA was isolated from the sorted cells. The immunoSEQ Assay was used to sequence the TCRbeta CDR3 regions. The clones in this table, taken by TCRdb from immuneACCESS, are in-frame only. Not every clone is retained; where verified, under half of the shortfall comes from an unresolved V gene, and the cause of the rest is unknown. The sample yields more than 70,000 clones; just over 90% were counted once. The ten largest clones capture around 0.35% of the sample.

V loses 5 bases at its end and J loses 6 bases; junction bases beyond the gene matches: 4. The CDR3, cysteine through phenylalanine, is 15 amino acids long. The read is trimmed to its CDR3 DNA, 45 bases read in frame from base 1. Reading the germline V gene gives CDR1 MDHEN and CDR2 SYDVKM. The TCR originated in an adult with an advanced solid tumor such as melanoma, head and neck, liver or kidney cancer. In this chain, TRBV28 is recombined with TRBJ2-2; 12 of the junction bases match TRBD2. The source was CD4+ or CD8+ T cells sorted from blood, collected in a trial of the OX40 agonist ivuxolimab. The encoded CDR3 is CASSVLAGGAGELFF. The DNA reads TGTGCCAGCAGTGTACTAGCGGGGGGCGCCGGGGAGCTGTTTTTT.